These T cell receptor beta chains were read from a single sample in a study of CD8 T cells in Susac syndrome. TCRdb independently ran MiXCR on the immunoSEQ multiplex PCR reads; one entry per CDR3 protein. The table lists roughly 190,000 distinct CDR3 sequences, 85% to 95% of them singletons. The sample taken for sequencing was CD8+ T cells from PBMCs. The source of these receptors is a human donor with Susac syndrome. The CDR3 runs from the conserved cysteine through the conserved F or W. A D gene is named only where the DNA matches it firmly. Size is omitted from some rows. Given values are once, few, many or a class for expanded clones.

clone_size	v_call	cdr3_length	j_call	d_call	cdr3_nt	cdr3_aa
-	TRBV3-1	16	TRBJ2-2	TRBD1	TGTGCCAGCAGAGAAACCGGGACAGCGAACACCGGGGAGCTGTTTTTT	CASRETGTANTGELFF
-	TRBV4-1	16	TRBJ2-7	-	TGCGCCAGCAGCCCCAACCGAGGGGGGAGTCCCTACGAGCAGTACTTC	CASSPNRGGSPYEQYF
-	TRBV12-3/TRBV12-4	13	TRBJ1-5	-	TGTGCCAGCAGTGCGGGGAACTATCAGCCCCAGCATTTT	CASSAGNYQPQHF
-	TRBV24-1	14	TRBJ2-3	-	TGTGCCACGAAGGCGTCTCAACTCGGAGATACGCAGTATTTT	CATKASQLGDTQYF
-	TRBV19	13	TRBJ2-7	-	TGTGCCAGTAGTACTTCCCCCCCCTACGAGCAGTACTTC	CASSTSPPYEQYF
-	TRBV11-2	16	TRBJ2-5	-	TGTGCCAGCAGCTTAACTCGTGGGGGACAAAGGAAGACCCAGTACTTC	CASSLTRGGQRKTQYF
-	TRBV7-3	15	TRBJ2-7	TRBD2	TGTGCCAGCAGCCCGGGGACTAGCGGGAGTCACGAGCAGTACTTC	CASSPGTSGSHEQYF
once	TRBV3-1	13	TRBJ2-7	-	TGTGCCAGCAGCCAAGTGGTCGCCTACGAGCAGTACTTC	CASSQVVAYEQYF
-	TRBV9	16	TRBJ2-5	TRBD2	TGTGCCAGCAGCGATAAGGGACTAGCGGCCCAAGAGACCCAGTACTTC	CASSDKGLAAQETQYF
-	TRBV15	17	TRBJ2-2	-	TGTGCCACCAGCAGAGATCTGACATTCCTTAAGGCCGGGGAGCTGTTTTTT	CATSRDLTFLKAGELFF
-	TRBV12-3/TRBV12-4	14	TRBJ1-1	TRBD1	TGTGCCAGCATCCCTACAGGGGGCCACACTGAAGCTTTCTTT	CASIPTGGHTEAFF
-	TRBV12-3/TRBV12-4	15	TRBJ2-7	-	TGTGCCAGCAGTTTAGAGGGGTCCCAAATCTACGAGCAGTACTTC	CASSLEGSQIYEQYF
-	TRBV29-1	15	TRBJ2-1	-	TGCAGCATTGAACAGGAGGGTTGGGGTGATAATGAGCAGTTCTTC	CSIEQEGWGDNEQFF
-	TRBV11-2	16	TRBJ2-1	-	TGTGCCAGCAGCCCGACAAACTACCGACTCTACAATGAGCAGTTCTTC	CASSPTNYRLYNEQFF
-	TRBV6-1	11	TRBJ2-5	-	TGTGCCATTCTACTCGCAGAGACCCAGTACTTC	CAILLAETQYF
-	TRBV5-1	13	TRBJ1-2	-	TGCGCCAGCAGCAGCGAAGGTCCGCTGGGCTACACCTTC	CASSSEGPLGYTF
-	TRBV7-9	14	TRBJ2-1	-	TGTGCCAGCAGCTTAGATGGTCAGCAGTATGAGCAGTTCTTC	CASSLDGQQYEQFF
-	TRBV27	13	TRBJ2-7	-	TGTGCCAGCAGTCGCAGCCTCTCCTACGAGCAGTACTTC	CASSRSLSYEQYF
-	TRBV20-1	14	TRBJ2-7	TRBD2	TGCAGTGCTAGAGATGGGCTAGCGGGGAGAGAGCAGTACTTC	CSARDGLAGREQYF
-	TRBV25-1	18	TRBJ2-5	TRBD2	TGTGCCAGCAGTGAATACCCCCAGGCAGCGGGAGGAGCGGAGACCCAGTACTTC	CASSEYPQAAGGAETQYF
-	TRBV20-1	15	TRBJ2-3	TRBD2	TGCAGTGCTAGGACCGGGACTACTAGCACAGATACGCAGTATTTT	CSARTGTTSTDTQYF
-	TRBV20-1	12	TRBJ1-1	-	TGCAGTGCTAGCGACAGGTCCACTGAAGCTTTCTTT	CSASDRSTEAFF
-	TRBV7-9	11	TRBJ1-2	-	TGTGCCAGCAGCTTATCACATGGCTACACCTTC	CASSLSHGYTF
-	TRBV2	15	TRBJ2-3	-	TGTGCCAGCAGTGAAGAGAGGGCTTACACAGATACGCAGTATTTT	CASSEERAYTDTQYF
-	TRBV2	16	TRBJ2-5	-	TGTGCCAGCAGCGTGACCCTAACTATGCCCCAAGAGACCCAGTACTTC	CASSVTLTMPQETQYF
-	TRBV30	14	TRBJ2-1	TRBD2	TGTGCCTGGACAGCGGGGGGGCCAAAAAATGAGCAGTTCTTC	CAWTAGGPKNEQFF
-	TRBV5-1	16	TRBJ2-1	TRBD2	TGCGCCAGCAGCTTGGCTAGCGGGGGGGCCTACAATGAGCAGTTCTTC	CASSLASGGAYNEQFF
-	TRBV7-9	13	TRBJ1-1	-	TGTGCCAGCACCTCACCGGGGGGGACTGAAGCTTTCTTT	CASTSPGGTEAFF
-	TRBV25-1	13	TRBJ1-1	-	TGTGCCAGCACTATGGGGATGAACACTGAAGCTTTCTTT	CASTMGMNTEAFF
once	TRBV27	11	TRBJ2-5	-	TGTGCCAGCAAAATCCAAGAGACCCAGTACTTC	CASKIQETQYF
-	TRBV4-1	14	TRBJ2-7	-	TGCGCCAGCAGCCAAGAGACCACTAGTAGCGAGCAGTACTTC	CASSQETTSSEQYF
-	TRBV9	14	TRBJ1-2	-	TGTGCCAGCAGCGTAGCCACCCTCAACTATGGCTACACCTTC	CASSVATLNYGYTF
-	TRBV6-5	15	TRBJ1-2	-	TGTGCCAGCAGCTCTCTGGGCAGGGAGGCGTTTGGCTACACCTTC	CASSSLGREAFGYTF
-	TRBV28	13	TRBJ1-4	TRBD1	TGTGCCAGCACGGGACAGAAACTTGAAAAACTGTTTTTT	CASTGQKLEKLFF
-	TRBV9	13	TRBJ2-1	-	TGTGCCAGCGGGGGGAGCTCCTACAATGAGCAGTTCTTC	CASGGSSYNEQFF
-	TRBV7-3	14	TRBJ2-1	-	TGTGCCAGCAGCTTAGATGGAGCTACCAATGAGCAGTTCTTC	CASSLDGATNEQFF
-	TRBV12-3/TRBV12-4	15	TRBJ2-3	TRBD2	TGTGCCAGCAGCCAAACTAGCGGGGGTACAGATACGCAGTATTTT	CASSQTSGGTDTQYF
-	TRBV27	12	TRBJ2-1	-	TGTGCCAGCGACTGGCCGTGGGGTGAGCAGTTCTTC	CASDWPWGEQFF
-	TRBV19	15	TRBJ1-4	-	TGTGCCAGCCATCAAAATGGAGGAGGGGATGAAAAACTGTTTTTT	CASHQNGGGDEKLFF
-	TRBV4-1	17	TRBJ2-5	TRBD1	TGCGCCAGCAGCCAAGGAGGCCGGACAGGATCTCAAGAGACCCAGTACTTC	CASSQGGRTGSQETQYF
-	TRBV20-1	16	TRBJ2-5	-	TGCAGTGCTAGCTTAGACGGACAGCAGTACCAAGAGAACCAGTACTTC	CSASLDGQQYQENQYF
-	TRBV24-1	16	TRBJ2-7	-	TGTGCCACCCCGTGGGGAGGGGGCCAACATTTCTACGAGCAGTACTTC	CATPWGGGQHFYEQYF
-	TRBV6-5	14	TRBJ1-5	-	TGTGCCAGCACCCCTCCAGGTTTCGATCAGCCCCAGCATTTT	CASTPPGFDQPQHF
once	TRBV9	15	TRBJ2-1	-	TGTGCCAGCAGCGAAGAGGGGAGCTCCTACAATGAGCAGTTCTTC	CASSEEGSSYNEQFF
-	TRBV13	15	TRBJ1-1	-	TGTGCCAGCAGCCCACTCGGCAGCATGAACACTGAAGCTTTCTTT	CASSPLGSMNTEAFF
-	TRBV20-1	16	TRBJ1-3	-	TGCAGTGCTAGAGCAGGGCCCCCATTCTCTGGAAACACCATATATTTT	CSARAGPPFSGNTIYF
-	TRBV30	14	TRBJ2-3	-	TGTGCCTGGAGGCTCTCAGGCGGGAAAGATACGCAGTATTTT	CAWRLSGGKDTQYF
-	TRBV13	13	TRBJ2-4	-	TGTGCCAGCAGCTTAGCGGGACAATGGGTCGAGTACTTC	CASSLAGQWVEYF
-	TRBV6-5	15	TRBJ2-3	-	TGTGCCAGCAGTTACAGTGCGGGACGCACAGATACGCAGTATTTT	CASSYSAGRTDTQYF
once	TRBV14	13	TRBJ2-1	TRBD2	TGTGCCAGCAGACTAGCGGAGTACAATGAGCAGTTCTTC	CASRLAEYNEQFF
-	TRBV2	13	TRBJ2-1	TRBD2	TGTGCCAGCGGGACTAGCGGGAGCAATGAGCAGTTCTTC	CASGTSGSNEQFF